The 6 T cell receptor beta chains below were found in one sample sequenced in a study of shared clonotypes between healthy human individuals. Assay used: immunoSEQ multiplex PCR; TCRdb lists only in-frame clones, some missing. Seen here are some 1,600,000 clones, approximately 98% observed once, and the top ten hold roughly 0.45%. The specimen sequenced was naive CD4+ T cells sorted from blood. Subset given: CD45RA+ positively selected. The source of these receptors is a man aged 25 to 45 in good health.

This rearrangement joins TRBV4-1 to TRBJ1-5; maybe TRBD1 (5 bases). Looked up from germline, CDR1 is MGHRA and CDR2 is YSYEKL. Trimming shortened V by 3 bases and J by 7 bases, and 16 bases separated the two germline ends. The CDR3 loop spans 15 amino acids. This chain's CDR3 is CASSHNGAAEQPQHF. In DNA, the CDR3 is TGCGCCAGCAGCCATAACGGGGCGGCGGAGCAGCCCCAGCATTTT.

The chain uses TRBV7-6 and TRBJ2-3; no definite D call. V lost 1 base to trimming and J lost 2 bases, with 16 bases between them. CDR3 length equals 17 residues. The V gene's germline CDR1 is SGHVS and CDR2 FNYEAQ. CDR3 in amino acids: CASSLGRHRQLTDTQYF. The CDR3 coding sequence is TGTGCCAGCAGCTTAGGACGGCATAGACAACTCACAGATACGCAGTATTTT.

The chain couples TRBV7-9 to TRBJ2-7; 9 bases are shared with TRBD1. CDR3 size: 16 residues. Germline CDR1 and CDR2: SEHNR and FQNEAQ (reference sequence). J gave up 3 bases and V 1 base, and 7 bases lay outside the gene matches. The DNA for the CDR3 is TGTGCCAGCAGCTTAGTTCCGGGACAGGGTAACTACGAGCAGTACTTC. Translating it yields CASSLVPGQGNYEQYF. The full variable domain, in which reference TRBV7-9 and TRBJ2-7 provide the parts outside the CDR3, is DTGVSQNPRHKITKRGQNVTFRCDPISEHNRLYWYRQTLGQGPEFLTYFQNEAQLEKSRLLSDRFSAERPKGSFSTLEIQRTEQGDSAMYLCASSLVPGQGNYEQYFGPGTRLTVT.

The chain uses TRBV5-1 and TRBJ2-3; D perhaps matches TRBD1 (6 bases). Germline CDR1 is SGHRS and CDR2 is YFSETQ. The CDR3 consists of 16 residues. Trimming shortened V by 4 bases and J by 1 base, and 16 bases separated the two germline ends. CDR3 nucleotide sequence: TGCGCCAGCAGCCTGCGGACAGACCGGCGCACAGATACGCAGTATTTT. Its protein is CASSLRTDRRTDTQYF. Drawing the rest from reference TRBV5-1 and TRBJ2-3, the complete variable domain is KAGVTQTPRYLIKTRGQQVTLSCSPISGHRSVSWYQQTPGQGLQFLFEYFSETQRNKGNFPGRFSGRQFSNSRSEMNVSTLELGDSALYLCASSLRTDRRTDTQYFGPGTRLTVL.

The chain links TRBV5-4 to TRBJ2-7; perhaps TRBD2 as D (6 bases). Germline CDR1 SGHNT, CDR2 YYREEE (reference sequence). V lost 3 bases, J lost 3 bases, and 10 bases lay in between. The length of the CDR3 is 13 residues. The CDR3 DNA sequence: TGTGCCAGCAGCTCAACGGGGGTCTACGAGCAGTACTTC. Protein sequence: CASSSTGVYEQYF.

The V call is TRBV19, the J call TRBJ2-6; D perhaps matches TRBD2 (5 bases). CDR1 LNHDA and CDR2 SQIVND come from the germline V gene (reference sequence). The CDR3 length is 15 residues. V was shortened by 3 bases and J by 5 bases, with 11 bases between the two germline ends. The CDR3 bases are TGTGCCAGTAGTATTTTGGCGGGTAGGGCCAACGTCCTGACTTTC. The encoded protein is CASSILAGRANVLTF.